One sample yielded the 8 T cell receptor beta chains listed below, sequenced in a study of CD8 T cells in ankylosing spondylitis. TCRdb used MiXCR to reprocess the 5' RACE reads, holding one entry per CDR3 protein. The table includes tens of thousands of distinct CDR3 sequences, 5.3% detected once. Sample: blood, either unsorted or a sorted T cell fraction (not recorded which). All receptors derive from a female donor with ankylosing spondylitis or in good health (not recorded which).

The chain joins TRBV9 to TRBJ2-1; D not resolved. In germline, CDR1 is SGDLS, CDR2 YYNGEE. The CDR3 totals 16 residues. Between the trimmed V and J ends, which lost 0 bases and 0 bases, there was a span of 10 bases. Here the CDR3 DNA reads TGTGCCAGCAGCGTAGCTGGAAAGGGCTCCTACAATGAGCAGTTCTTC. Translation gives CASSVAGKGSYNEQFF.

Ten or more counts support this clonotype. The chain combines TRBV9 with TRBJ2-7, with 9 bases identical to TRBD1. CDR3 length: 15 residues. With 0 bases clipped from V and 7 bases from J, the junction kept 8 bases outside the gene matches. Germline V gene sequence: CDR1 SGDLS, CDR2 YYNGEE. The CDR3 spells CASSVGGGQGLEQYF. CDR3 sequence (DNA): TGTGCCAGCAGCGTAGGAGGAGGACAGGGGTTGGAGCAGTACTTC.

This clonotype was picked up many times. The rearrangement joins TRBV9 to TRBJ2-1; D is ambiguous. Germline V gives CDR1 SGDLS, CDR2 YYNGEE. The germline V and J ends were trimmed by 0 bases and 4 bases, with 5 bases remaining between them. The CDR3 length is 13 residues. As DNA, the CDR3 is TGTGCCAGCAGCGTAGACCCGTACAATGAGCAGTTCTTC. Translation: CASSVDPYNEQFF.

In this sample, this clonotype turned up many times. This rearrangement joins TRBV9 to TRBJ2-1; 9 bases agree with TRBD1. The ends lost 4 bases at V and 4 bases at J; junction bases unmatched: 3. The CDR3 runs 14 residues. Germline CDR1 is SGDLS and CDR2 is YYNGEE. In DNA, the CDR3 is TGTGCCAGCAGCCGACAGGGGGGATACAATGAGCAGTTCTTC. Translating gives CASSRQGGYNEQFF.

This clonotype has at least ten counts. V gene TRBV9 combines with J gene TRBJ2-5, with D possibly being TRBD2 (7 bases). V was trimmed by 3 bases and J by 3 bases, leaving 15 bases between them. CDR3 length equals 15 residues. Germline V gene data show CDR1 as SGDLS and CDR2 as YYNGEE. Here the CDR3 reads CASSARGGVEETQYF. The CDR3 coding sequence is TGTGCCAGCAGCGCGCGAGGGGGGGTAGAAGAGACCCAGTACTTC.

This clonotype was seen many times. J is TRBJ2-3 and V is TRBV9; no reliable D call. The length of the CDR3 is 15 residues. V shed 0 bases and J shed 0 bases, with 8 bases lying between them. Germline V gene data show CDR1 as SGDLS and CDR2 as YYNGEE. The CDR3 sequence is CASSVGRPSTDTQYF. DNA for the CDR3: TGTGCCAGCAGCGTAGGACGTCCTAGCACAGATACGCAGTATTTT.

Ten or more counts support this clonotype. This likely comes from a read error, as the CDR3 has no conserved phenylalanine or tryptophan at its end. The limits of the CDR3 on the DNA are not certain, so only TCRdb's listed CDR3 is given. J is TRBJ1-1 and V is TRBV9; TRBD1 is the table's D call and was not checked against the DNA. CDR1 is SGDLS, CDR2 YYNGEE, per germline. Including both end residues, the CDR3 is 13 amino acids long. The CDR3: CASSVAGTGEAFA.

This clonotype was picked up many times. The CDR3 nucleotides are TGTGCCAGCAGCGTGGACAGGGCGAATTCACCCCTCCACTTT. Protein product: CASSVDRANSPLHF. This rearrangement joins TRBV9 to TRBJ1-6, with 8 bases fitting TRBD1. The CDR3 has 14 residues. Germline CDR1 reads SGDLS; CDR2 reads YYNGEE. The junction had 2 bases not matched to a gene; V was cut back by 2 bases and J by 7 bases.